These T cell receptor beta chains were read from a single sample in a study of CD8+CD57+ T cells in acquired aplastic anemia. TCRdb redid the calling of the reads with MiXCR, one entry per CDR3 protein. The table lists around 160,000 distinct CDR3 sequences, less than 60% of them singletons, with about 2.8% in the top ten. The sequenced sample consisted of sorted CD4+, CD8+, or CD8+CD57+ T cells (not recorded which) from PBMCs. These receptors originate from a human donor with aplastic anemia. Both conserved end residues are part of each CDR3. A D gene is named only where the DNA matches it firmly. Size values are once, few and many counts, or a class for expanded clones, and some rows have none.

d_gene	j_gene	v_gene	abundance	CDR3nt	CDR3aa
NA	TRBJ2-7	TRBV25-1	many	TGTGCCACCCAGGGAATCGCCTACGAGCAGTACTTC	CATQGIAYEQYF
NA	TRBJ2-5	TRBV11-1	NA	TGTGCCAGCAGCTTAGGATTACTTGGGGAGACCCAGTACTTC	CASSLGLLGETQYF
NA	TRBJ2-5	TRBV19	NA	TGTGCCAGTAGTATTCCGGGGGAGATGGGGGAGACCCAGTACTTC	CASSIPGEMGETQYF
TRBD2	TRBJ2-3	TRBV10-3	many	TGTGCCATCAGGACTAGCGGGAGGGGTAGCACAGATACGCAGTATTTT	CAIRTSGRGSTDTQYF
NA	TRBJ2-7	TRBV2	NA	TGTGCCAGCGACCCCGGTGAGATCTCCTACGAGCAGTACTTC	CASDPGEISYEQYF
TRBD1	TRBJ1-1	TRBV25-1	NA	TGTGCCAGCAGTGGACAGGGGGCGTTGGACACTGAAGCTTTCTTT	CASSGQGALDTEAFF
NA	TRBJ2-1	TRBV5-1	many	TGCGCCAGCAGCTTGGCTTCCAGCGCCCGCTCCTACAATGAGCAGTTCTTC	CASSLASSARSYNEQFF
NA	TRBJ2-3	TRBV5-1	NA	TGCGCCAGCAGCTTACAGGGCCGCCCCACAGATACGCAGTATTTT	CASSLQGRPTDTQYF
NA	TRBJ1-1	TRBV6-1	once	TGTGCCGTCCGGCCATCCCACACTGAAGCTTTCTTT	CAVRPSHTEAFF
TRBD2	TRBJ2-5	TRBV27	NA	TGTGCCAGCAGTTTATCCGTGCTAGCGGGAGGGTTGGAGACCCAGTACTTC	CASSLSVLAGGLETQYF
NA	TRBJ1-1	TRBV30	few	TGTGCACGAGAAACTCAGGGTTCGGAAGCTTTCTTT	CARETQGSEAFF
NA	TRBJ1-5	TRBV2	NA	TGTGCCACCAGTGGGGGGGACAATCAGCCCCAGCATTTT	CATSGGDNQPQHF
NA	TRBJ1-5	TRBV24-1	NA	TGTGCCACCAGAGAGTACCTCTTTCTAAATCAGCCCCAGCATTTT	CATREYLFLNQPQHF
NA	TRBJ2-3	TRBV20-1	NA	TGCAGTGCTAGAGAACCTCCTACCACAGATACGCAGTATTTT	CSAREPPTTDTQYF
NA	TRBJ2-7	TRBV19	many	TGTGCCAGTAGGGAGCTCGCCGGGACATCGCGCGAGCAGTACTTC	CASRELAGTSREQYF
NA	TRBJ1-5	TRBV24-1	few	TGTGCCACCAGTGACCTGAATCAGCCCCAGCATTTT	CATSDLNQPQHF
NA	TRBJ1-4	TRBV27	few	TGTGCCAGCAGTTTTTCGGGTACTAATGAAAAACTGTTTTTT	CASSFSGTNEKLFF
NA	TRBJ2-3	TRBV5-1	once	TGCGCCAGCAGCTTAATTCCCGGCACAGATACGCAGTATTTT	CASSLIPGTDTQYF
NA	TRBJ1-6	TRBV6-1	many	TGTGCCAGCAGTGCCGACAGGCAGAGCTCCTATAATTCACCCCTCCACTTT	CASSADRQSSYNSPLHF
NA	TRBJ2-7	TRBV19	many	TGTGCCACCCTCTCGCCCGGCTCCTACGAGCAGTACTTC	CATLSPGSYEQYF
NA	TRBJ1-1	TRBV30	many	TGTGCCTGGAGTAGTCGAGTGGGAATGAACACTGAAGCTTTCTTT	CAWSSRVGMNTEAFF